This entry lists 22 T cell receptor beta chains sequenced from one sample in a study of Ad26.COV2.S vaccination and SARS-CoV-2 variants. As for treatment: about 20 received Ad26.COV2.S at low or high dose, single or two shots; a few received placebo; per-sample allocation not given. The study sampled participants on day 63 after the first vaccine or placebo injection. The protocol was immunoSEQ multiplex PCR, while the TCRdb copy is restricted to in-frame clones and leaves out a portion. The sample holds some 240,000 clones, about 83% seen once. The material was peripheral blood, obtained in a trial of Ad26.COV2.S vaccine versus placebo. The origin of the receptors is a person between 18 and 60 years old who received the Ad26.COV2.S COVID-19 vaccine or a placebo.

V usage is TRBV29-1 and J usage is TRBJ1-3; no firm D call. Germline CDR1 reads SQVTM; CDR2 reads ANQGSEA. V was pared by 4 bases and J by 3 bases, with 4 bases between. This CDR3 is 11 amino acids long. DNA of the CDR3: TGCAGCGTTGCCCATGGAAACACCATATATTTT. Residues: CSVAHGNTIYF.

The J gene is TRBJ1-1, the V gene TRBV18, with a tentative D call TRBD1 (6 bases). The CDR3 has 14 residues. Germline lookup yields CDR1 KGHSH and CDR2 LQKENI. V lost 2 bases and J lost 2, with 9 bases in between. The CDR3, as DNA: TGTGCCAGCTCACCAAGGACAGACAACACTGAAGCTTTCTTT. Encoded protein: CASSPRTDNTEAFF.

V usage is TRBV6-2 or TRBV6-3 and J usage is TRBJ1-4; D is perhaps TRBD1 (5 bases). Per the germline V gene, CDR1 is MNHEY and CDR2 is SVGEGT. Trimming removed 6 bases from V and 8 bases from J, with 16 bases in between. The CDR3 spans 14 residues. As DNA, the CDR3 is TGTGCCAGCAGCCCGGGGAGGGGCGTCGAAAAACTGTTTTTT. Protein product: CASSPGRGVEKLFF.

The rearrangement joins TRBV5-6 to TRBJ2-2; D is undetermined. The V end lost 0 bases, the J end lost 7 bases, and 10 bases lay between the germline ends. Germline V gives CDR1 SGHDT, CDR2 YYEEEE. This CDR3 has 14 residues. CDR3 protein: CASSLDPLGGELFF. The CDR3 DNA reads TGTGCCAGCAGCTTGGACCCTCTCGGCGGGGAGCTGTTTTTT. The complete variable domain, with remaining parts taken from reference TRBV5-6 and TRBJ2-2, reads DAGVTQSPTHLIKTRGQQVTLRCSPKSGHDTVSWYQQALGQGPQFIFQYYEEEERQRGNFPDRFSGHQFPNYSSELNVNALLLGDSALYLCASSLDPLGGELFFGEGSRLTVL.

The rearrangement links TRBV19 to TRBJ1-5, with TRBD1 matching over 9 bases. Looked up from germline, CDR1 is LNHDA and CDR2 is SQIVND (reference sequence). J gave up 4 bases and V 7 bases, and 5 bases lay outside the gene matches. CDR3 length: 14 residues. In DNA, the CDR3 is TGTGCCAGTAAAAGGACAGGGGCTAATCAGCCCCAGCATTTT. Its translation: CASKRTGANQPQHF.

The chain is built from TRBV3-1 (or the pseudogene TRBV3-2) and TRBJ1-5, with D hard to call. Germline-derived CDR1 and CDR2 are LGHDT and YNNKEL (reference sequence). The CDR3 totals 15 residues. Trimming removed 1 base at V and 1 base at J, with 8 bases between. CDR3 in amino acids: CASSQAGGSNQPQHF. In DNA, the CDR3 is TGTGCCAGCAGCCAAGCGGGCGGAAGCAATCAGCCCCAGCATTTT.

This clone was seen more than once but under ten times. This sequence joins TRBV9 and TRBJ1-2; possible D gene TRBD1, 5 bases. Germline CDR1 SGDLS, CDR2 YYNGEE. The CDR3 covers 15 residues. Trimming removed 4 bases from V and 1 base from J, with 14 bases in between. DNA of the CDR3: TGTGCCAGCAGCCCCCTGGACACGAATAACTATGGCTACACCTTC. Translated, it gives CASSPLDTNNYGYTF. Supplemented by reference TRBV9 and TRBJ1-2, the full variable domain reads DSGVTQTPKHLITATGQRVTLRCSPRSGDLSVYWYQQSLDQGLQFLIQYYNGEERAKGNILERFSAQQFPDLHSELNLSSLELGDSALYFCASSPLDTNNYGYTFGSGTRLTVV.

V is TRBV20-1 and J is TRBJ1-2; D remains ambiguous. Germline assignment: CDR1 DFQATT and CDR2 SNEGSKA (reference sequence). V lost 6 bases, J lost 4 bases, and 6 bases lay in between. This CDR3 has 10 residues. The CDR3 protein is CSAPSYGYTF. The CDR3 DNA reads TGCAGTGCCCCTTCCTATGGCTACACCTTC.

This rearrangement joins TRBV6-5 to TRBJ2-3, with a tentative D call TRBD1 (6 bases). The V end lost 10 bases, the J end lost 3 bases, and 14 bases lay between the germline ends. Germline V gene data show CDR1 as MNHEY and CDR2 as SVGAGI. This CDR3 has 13 amino acids. CDR3 nucleotide sequence: TGTGCCACTAGGCGTCAGGGGACAGATACGCAGTATTTT. Its translation is CATRRQGTDTQYF.

The rearrangement links TRBV5-1 to TRBJ2-1; 7 positions match TRBD1. The junction had 8 bases not matched to a gene; V was cut back by 4 bases and J by 4 bases. The CDR3 contains 15 residues. Per the germline V gene, CDR1 is SGHRS and CDR2 is YFSETQ. The CDR3: CASSPVGTEYNEQFF. For the CDR3, the DNA is TGCGCCAGCAGCCCCGTCGGGACAGAATACAATGAGCAGTTCTTC.

A remark on this clone: At the DNA level, this CDR3 is encoded by other sequences in the same sample as well. The chain uses TRBV18 and TRBJ1-1; the D is unclear. The ends were cut back, 0 bases at V and 0 bases at J, with 11 bases in the middle. Germline-derived CDR1 and CDR2 are KGHSH and LQKENI. The CDR3 has 16 residues. The DNA of the CDR3 is TGTGCCAGCTCACCACCGTCGAGGGTACTGAACACTGAAGCTTTCTTT. Its translation: CASSPPSRVLNTEAFF. The entire variable domain, with the rest obtained from reference TRBV18 and TRBJ1-1, is as follows: NAGVMQNPRHLVRRRGQEARLRCSPMKGHSHVYWYRQLPEEGLKFMVYLQKENIIDESGMPKERFSAEFPKEGPSILRIQQVVRGDSAAYFCASSPPSRVLNTEAFFGQGTRLTVV.

This rearrangement joins TRBV15 to TRBJ2-7, with 10 bases that match TRBD2. The CDR3 has 15 residues. V shed 3 bases and J 4 bases; nucleotides not matched to a gene: 6. The germline CDR1 and CDR2 sequences are LNHNV and YYDKDF (reference sequence). The DNA of the CDR3 is TGTGCCACCAGCAGTAAGCGGGGGGGAGCTTACGAGCAGTACTTC. This codes for CATSSKRGGAYEQYF.

This chain joins TRBV6-2 or TRBV6-3 and TRBJ2-4; no firm D call. This CDR3 contains 12 residues. Germline V gene data show CDR1 as MNHEY and CDR2 as SVGEGT. Trimming took off 5 bases at V and 9 bases at J, with 11 bases between the two ends. This chain's CDR3 is CASSLRVSIQYF. For the CDR3, the DNA is TGTGCCAGCAGTCTAAGGGTGAGCATTCAGTACTTC.

The rearrangement joins TRBV24-1 to TRBJ2-7; TRBD1 is a possible D gene (5 bases). Trimming removed 11 bases from V and 0 bases from J, with 10 bases in between. Germline CDR1 KGHDR, CDR2 SFDVKD. The CDR3 spans 12 residues. The CDR3 region has the DNA TGTGCCAAAGACAGAAGCTCCTACGAGCAGTACTTC. Residues: CAKDRSSYEQYF.

V gene TRBV2 combines with J gene TRBJ2-1, with 10 bases that match TRBD1. The germline gives CDR1 SNHLY, CDR2 FYNNEI. There are 15 residues in the CDR3. V dropped 6 bases and J dropped 2; count of bases not matched to a gene: 4. The CDR3 loop reads CASRLGQGAYNEQFF. In nucleotides, the CDR3 is TGTGCCAGCAGGCTCGGACAGGGGGCCTACAATGAGCAGTTCTTC.

Details on this clone: One end of the junction fails to match germline, which may point to a read error. The chain uses TRBV4-2 and TRBJ1-2; D is unresolved. This CDR3 contains 12 residues. CDR1 and CDR2 from the germline V gene are LGHNA and YNFKEQ. The CDR3 nucleotides are TGTGCCAGCAGCCAAGATTTGGAGGGTATTATCTTC. This sequence encodes CASSQDLEGIIF.

The sample holds a few counts of this clone. V is TRBV4-2 and J is TRBJ2-7; 8 bases are a match to TRBD1. Trimming removed 4 bases from V and 2 bases from J; junction bases left unmatched: 7. This CDR3 region has 15 residues. Germline-derived CDR1 and CDR2 are LGHNA and YNFKEQ. The CDR3 sequence: CASSLGSQGAYEQYF. The CDR3 DNA reads as TGTGCCAGCAGCCTTGGGTCACAGGGGGCCTACGAGCAGTACTTC.

The V gene is TRBV5-1, the J gene TRBJ2-3, with no clear D. V was pared by 0 bases and J by 0 bases, with 5 bases between. Germline V gene data show CDR1 as SGHRS and CDR2 as YFSETQ. The CDR3 has 14 amino acids. CDR3: CASSLGFSTDTQYF. CDR3 sequence (DNA): TGCGCCAGCAGCTTGGGGTTTAGCACAGATACGCAGTATTTT.

The chain joins TRBV3-1 (or the pseudogene TRBV3-2) to TRBJ2-2; unclear D gene. This CDR3 is built from 13 residues. Between the trimmed V and J ends, which lost 7 bases and 7 bases, there was a span of 13 bases. Germline V gene lookup returns CDR1 LGHDT and CDR2 YNNKEL (reference sequence). CDR3 loop: CASTGLEGGELFF. CDR3 nucleotides: TGTGCCAGCACCGGGCTAGAAGGCGGGGAGCTGTTTTTT.

The chain employs TRBV5-1 and TRBJ2-2, with 7 bases matching TRBD2. Germline values: CDR1 SGHRS, CDR2 YFSETQ. CDR3 length equals 16 residues. V was pared by 2 bases and J by 4 bases, with 8 bases of the junction left unmatched. CDR3 in amino acids: CASSLESGTGTGELFF. CDR3 coding DNA: TGCGCCAGCAGCTTAGAAAGCGGGACGGGCACCGGGGAGCTGTTTTTT. The variable domain in full, completed from reference TRBV5-1 and TRBJ2-2, reads KAGVTQTPRYLIKTRGQQVTLSCSPISGHRSVSWYQQTPGQGLQFLFEYFSETQRNKGNFPGRFSGRQFSNSRSEMNVSTLELGDSALYLCASSLESGTGTGELFFGEGSRLTVL.

Only one count was recorded for this clone. The J gene is TRBJ2-1, the V gene TRBV15, with 7 bases identical to TRBD2. V lost 1 base to trimming and J lost 5 bases; unmatched junction nucleotides: 5. CDR3 length: 15 amino acids. Germline V lookup: CDR1 LNHNV, CDR2 YYDKDF (reference sequence). CDR3 nucleotides: TGTGCCACCAGCAGAGCCCCCCGGGGGGACAATGAGCAGTTCTTC. It codes for CATSRAPRGDNEQFF.

The chain links TRBV10-3 to TRBJ2-5; 8 nucleotides align to TRBD2. Germline CDR1 and CDR2: ENHRY and SYGVKD. The CDR3 extends over 16 amino acids. V shed 7 bases and J 3 bases; nucleotides not matched to a gene: 13. The CDR3 nucleotides read TGTGCCATCAATAACGCGGGCGGGGGGACGGAAGAGACCCAGTACTTC. This translates into CAINNAGGGTEETQYF.